This is a list of T cell receptor beta chains from one sample in a study of T cell repertoires in cytomegalovirus infection. One entry per CDR3 protein, called by TCRdb with MiXCR from the reads. The sample includes around 300,000 distinct CDR3 sequences, roughly 21% of them seen just once. No antigen has been identified for these receptors. Specimen: cultured PBMCs, collected from culture after CMV antigen stimulation. The origin of the receptors is a human donor in good health (CMV status not recorded). Some clones in this sample may be carry-over from other donors' samples. CDR3s include the opening cysteine and the closing phenylalanine or tryptophan. The D gene is left open where the match is weak. Clone size, where shown, is once, few, many, or a class for clones that have expanded.

CASSLDRRRYF	TGTGCCAGCAGCCTAGACCGCCGGCGTTACTTC	TRBV7-2	TRBJ2-5	NA	NA
CASSPRLARIEETQYF	TGTGCCAGCAGCCCGAGACTAGCGAGGATAGAAGAGACCCAGTACTTC	TRBV7-2	TRBJ2-5	once	TRBD2
CATSDSGPGGYTF	TGTGCCACCAGTGATTCGGGACCTGGAGGCTACACCTTC	TRBV24-1	TRBJ1-2	few	NA
CASSLSAIGGGYTF	TGTGCCAGCAGCTTGTCCGCAATAGGAGGGGGCTACACCTTC	TRBV7-2	TRBJ1-2	few	NA
CASSLGTSGRHEQFF	TGTGCCAGCAGCTTGGGGACTAGCGGGAGGCATGAGCAGTTCTTC	TRBV11-3	TRBJ2-1	many	TRBD2
CASSLGSVGDYGYTF	TGTGCCAGCAGCTTAGGCAGCGTCGGGGACTATGGCTACACCTTC	TRBV11-1	TRBJ1-2	few	NA
CSAHRGGTDTQYF	TGCAGTGCTCACAGGGGAGGAACAGATACGCAGTATTTT	TRBV20-1	TRBJ2-3	many	NA
CASSVSGGGGRTEAFF	TGTGCCAGCAGCGTTAGCGGCGGGGGAGGGAGAACTGAAGCTTTCTTT	TRBV7-8	TRBJ1-1	few	NA
CASSQGGTSYEQYF	TGTGCCAGCAGCCAAGGCGGGACTAGCTACGAGCAGTACTTC	TRBV14	TRBJ2-7	NA	TRBD2
CASSEIGEAFF	TGTGCCAGCAGTGAAATCGGTGAAGCTTTCTTT	TRBV25-1	TRBJ1-1	NA	NA
CATSRGGLAEWAPGELFF	TGTGCCACCAGTAGGGGGGGACTAGCGGAATGGGCACCCGGGGAGCTGTTTTTT	TRBV24-1	TRBJ2-2	few	TRBD2
CASSSVGATYEQYF	TGTGCCAGCAGTTCGGTAGGGGCAACCTACGAGCAGTACTTC	TRBV6-2/TRBV6-3	TRBJ2-7	many	NA
CASRPLAGGTDTQYF	TGTGCCAGCAGGCCTCTTGCGGGGGGCACAGATACGCAGTATTTT	TRBV28	TRBJ2-3	NA	TRBD2
CSAPQGDQPQHF	TGCAGTGCGCCTCAGGGTGATCAGCCCCAGCATTTT	TRBV20-1	TRBJ1-5	NA	NA
CASSLQGPGDTQYF	TGTGCCAGCTCTTTACAGGGGCCCGGGGATACGCAGTATTTT	TRBV7-9	TRBJ2-3	NA	TRBD1
CASSYGSGADTQYF	TGTGCCAGCAGTTACGGCTCGGGAGCAGATACGCAGTATTTT	TRBV6-2/TRBV6-3	TRBJ2-3	NA	NA
CASSQGLAYEQYF	TGTGCCAGCAGCCAGGGACTAGCCTACGAGCAGTACTTC	TRBV7-6	TRBJ2-7	many	TRBD2
CASSLSGNEAFF	TGTGCCAGCAGCTTATCAGGGAATGAAGCTTTCTTT	TRBV7-8	TRBJ1-1	many	NA
CASSLPGLDKYEQYF	TGTGCCAGCAGCTTACCGGGACTAGACAAATACGAGCAGTACTTC	TRBV7-8	TRBJ2-7	NA	TRBD2
CASSQEAGGATSNEQFF	TGCGCCAGCAGCCAAGAGGCGGGTGGAGCCACCAGTAATGAGCAGTTCTTC	TRBV4-1	TRBJ2-1	many	NA
CASSQESYTGELFF	TGCGCCAGCAGCCAAGAGAGCTACACCGGGGAGCTGTTTTTT	TRBV4-3	TRBJ2-2	NA	NA
CASSKGLAVTYNEQFF	TGTGCCAGCAGTAAAGGACTAGCGGTTACCTACAATGAGCAGTTCTTC	TRBV28	TRBJ2-1	few	TRBD2
CASSVIQGDNSPLHF	TGTGCCAGCAGCGTGATTCAGGGGGATAATTCACCCCTCCACTTT	TRBV7-9	TRBJ1-6	few	TRBD1
CASSYVLGVSAEAFF	TGTGCCAGCAGCTACGTACTTGGGGTAAGCGCTGAAGCTTTCTTT	TRBV7-2	TRBJ1-1	many	NA
CASSVGQGGTYEQYF	TGTGCCAGCAGCGTGGGGCAGGGGGGAACCTACGAGCAGTACTTC	TRBV9	TRBJ2-7	NA	NA
CASSSGTSGSETQYF	TGTGCCAGCAGCTCCGGGACTAGCGGGAGTGAGACCCAGTACTTC	TRBV11-2	TRBJ2-5	many	TRBD2
CAWSEATYEQYF	TGTGCCTGGAGTGAAGCGACCTACGAGCAGTACTTC	TRBV30	TRBJ2-7	few	NA
CASRKMDSFNEQFF	TGTGCCAGCAGAAAAATGGACTCCTTCAATGAGCAGTTCTTC	TRBV27	TRBJ2-1	NA	NA
CSVDNTDTQYF	TGCAGCGTTGACAACACAGATACGCAGTATTTT	TRBV29-1	TRBJ2-3	NA	NA
CSASRSREDHNEQFF	TGCAGTGCTAGTCGTAGCCGGGAAGACCACAATGAGCAGTTCTTC	TRBV20-1	TRBJ2-1	NA	NA
CASSPQLAAQETQYF	TGTGCCAGCAGCCCCCAACTAGCGGCCCAAGAGACCCAGTACTTC	TRBV7-2	TRBJ2-5	many	TRBD2
CASSPSQDLLPYF	TGTGCCAGCTCACCAAGCCAAGACCTCCTACCGTACTTC	TRBV18	TRBJ2-5	NA	NA
CASSFIGVDSYEQYF	TGTGCCAGCAGTTTTATAGGGGTGGACTCCTACGAGCAGTACTTC	TRBV28	TRBJ2-7	NA	NA
CASRRPGPSDYGYTF	TGTGCCAGCAGAAGACCGGGACCAAGCGACTATGGCTACACCTTC	TRBV6-1	TRBJ1-2	many	NA
CSAFRNGEAFF	TGCAGTGCTTTCCGGAACGGGGAGGCTTTCTTT	TRBV20-1	TRBJ1-1	NA	NA
CASSLWGGYEQYF	TGTGCCAGCAGCTTGTGGGGGGGCTACGAGCAGTACTTC	TRBV5-6	TRBJ2-7	many	TRBD2
CASSYYHDSAAFF	TGTGCCAGCAGTTACTATCACGACTCGGCGGCTTTCTTT	TRBV6-2/TRBV6-3	TRBJ1-1	NA	NA
CVSSLSGDSPLHF	TGTGTCAGCAGCTTATCAGGCGATTCACCCCTCCACTTT	TRBV7-2	TRBJ1-6	NA	NA
CASSQGGRGHGYTF	TGCGCCAGCAGCCAAGGGGGCAGGGGGCACGGCTACACCTTC	TRBV4-3	TRBJ1-2	few	TRBD1
CASSLQGSTDTQYF	TGTGCCAGCAGTTTACAGGGTAGCACAGATACGCAGTATTTT	TRBV12-3/TRBV12-4	TRBJ2-3	many	NA
CASSSLAFNEQFF	TGTGCCAGCAGCTCACTAGCGTTCAATGAGCAGTTCTTC	TRBV7-3	TRBJ2-1	few	TRBD2
CASSMRGLAAISNEQFF	TGTGCCAGTAGTATGCGGGGACTAGCGGCGATTTCCAATGAGCAGTTCTTC	TRBV19	TRBJ2-1	many	TRBD2
CASSLQGQAYF	TGTGCCAGCAGCTTACAGGGACAGGCGTACTTC	TRBV7-9	TRBJ2-5	many	TRBD1
CASTKGSGYSNQPQHF	TGTGCCAGCACCAAGGGCTCGGGGTATAGCAATCAGCCCCAGCATTTT	TRBV7-8	TRBJ1-5	many	NA
CASSFAQGGSGELFF	TGTGCCAGCAGCTTCGCCCAGGGGGGGTCCGGGGAGCTGTTTTTT	TRBV7-7	TRBJ2-2	NA	NA
CASSLAGGLAWEQFF	TGTGCCAGCAGCTTAGCGGGGGGACTAGCTTGGGAGCAGTTCTTC	TRBV7-2	TRBJ2-1	many	TRBD2
CASISTDRPGTEAFF	TGTGCCAGCATTTCCACTGACAGGCCTGGTACTGAAGCTTTCTTT	TRBV6-1	TRBJ1-1	many	NA
CASSLHGTVDSGEKLFF	TGTGCCAGCAGCTTACACGGGACAGTTGATTCGGGCGAAAAACTGTTTTTT	TRBV7-2	TRBJ1-4	many	TRBD1
CASSLIPGHYGYTF	TGTGCCAGCAGCTTGATCCCAGGACACTATGGCTACACCTTC	TRBV7-2	TRBJ1-2	NA	NA
CASSQDLQGSNQPQHF	TGCGCCAGCAGCCAAGACCTACAGGGGAGCAATCAGCCCCAGCATTTT	TRBV4-1	TRBJ1-5	few	TRBD1
CASSQPGAPSTDTQYF	TGTGCCAGCAGTCAACCCGGGGCCCCTAGCACAGATACGCAGTATTTT	TRBV7-8	TRBJ2-3	many	NA
CASGDTNTGELFF	TGTGCCAGCGGGGATACTAACACCGGGGAGCTGTTTTTT	TRBV2	TRBJ2-2	NA	NA
CASSPGGNTEAFF	TGTGCCAGCAGCCCAGGTGGGAACACTGAAGCTTTCTTT	TRBV7-2	TRBJ1-1	many	NA
CASSGGTSGRTYEQYF	TGTGCCAGCAGTGGGGGGACTAGCGGGAGGACCTACGAGCAGTACTTC	TRBV6-2/TRBV6-3	TRBJ2-7	NA	TRBD2